This entry concerns a single T cell receptor beta chain. Its target antigen remains unknown. No base-level quality is on record; no much larger clone is a single base apart. Relative to germline, V is missing 6 bases and J is missing 6 bases, with 13 bases of the junction outside any gene match. The CDR3 starts with the cysteine, ends with the phenylalanine, and has 16 residues. Here the CDR3 DNA is all that survives: 48 bases in frame from base 1. The CDR1 and CDR2 encoded by the germline V gene (reference sequence) are LNHDA and SQIVND. The immunoSEQ Assay, a bias-controlled multiplex PCR, was used to amplify TCRbeta CDR3 regions from genomic DNA. The study's processing was this. Nucleated cell counts per sample were estimated from amplification of reference gene primers within the assay. To quantify the absolute abundance of each unique TCRbeta CDR3 rearrangement, sequence reads were collapsed and filtered. Productive Simpson clonality was computed per sample as the square root of Simpson's diversity index over productive rearrangements. In TCRdb, the immuneACCESS table is reduced to in-frame sequences with V and J assigned. These tables do not hold every clone; where another copy was compared, an unresolved V gene accounts for under half, and the others remain unexplained. V, J and clone size derive from that table, while D and trimming were established from the DNA sequence. This sample lists some 230,000 clones; approximately 81% were detected once. 2.9% of the sample is taken by the ten largest.

The data were taken from a study of blood T cell repertoires in COVID-19 (TCRdb year 2020). Regarding the study in general: Collaborator samples came from the United States, Italy and Spain and covered acute and convalescent phases of COVID-19. The material from the prospective study consisted of cDNA or gDNA derived from T cells, B-cell-depleted T cells, or PBMCs. Subjects who had been exposed to COVID-19, were actively infected with it, or had recovered from it provided the deeply sampled blood TCRbeta repertoires that made up the dataset. The repertoires were made available in a free public database intended to serve as a resource for research on the immune response to SARS-CoV-2. Samples were obtained from the ongoing ImmuneRACE study (first 160 participants) and from about 1,300 subjects provided by 6 global collaborators. The sample metadata nearly always contained a de-identified subject ID, COVID-19 status, age in years and sex. HLA class I and class II types, where available, came from metadata supplied by the sample provider rather than from assay-based typing. The research as a whole found: The quantity of clinical and demographic metadata differed by source and by participant and was supplied without curation.

Another Seattle source contributed samples from volunteer blood donors who had recovered from COVID-19. Whole blood was collected in K2EDTA tubes by collaborating institutions according to the institutions' own protocols. Collaborator samples were shipped for TCRbeta analysis as frozen whole blood, isolated PBMCs, or DNA extracted from either sample type. Recombination connected TRBV19 to TRBJ1-5; 8 central nucleotides agree with TRBD1. The sequence came from a man aged 50-59 years who had recovered from COVID-19. The source material was peripheral blood. The DNA sequence follows: TGTGCCAGTAGAATTTCCGGGACAGGTTTTGTTCAGCCCCAGCATTTT. Protein translation: CASRISGTGFVQPQHF.